This T cell receptor (beta chain) was obtained from a study of T cells in Graves' hyperthyroidism and ophthalmopathy. Turning to the study itself: Peripheral blood was taken when the disease was first diagnosed, before any treatment began.

Each diagnosis drew on symptoms, thyroxine, TRAb, thyroid ultrasound and orbital computed tomography findings. Regions amplified from RNA transcripts were the TCR beta CDR3 regions. Researchers ran a first-round RT-PCR on the TCR CDR3 using the HTBI primer set. TCRdb reprocessed the multiplex PCR reads with MiXCR, giving one entry per CDR3 protein. The sample holds 640,000 or so distinct CDR3 sequences; 14% are singletons and the top ten take roughly 7.1%. General study results and limits: Blood also held most thyroid clonotypes expanded beyond 0.001. By a 13 V-J model, ophthalmopathy was set apart from stable hyperthyroidism.

This clonotype was counted a single time. Its antigen is not identified. Germline V gene sequence: CDR1 MNHNS, CDR2 SASEGT. V dropped 6 bases and J dropped 3 bases, with 18 bases sitting between them. This CDR3 has 16 amino acids. Sequenced input: blood. This TCR came from a woman aged 18-35 years with Graves' ophthalmopathy. The genes are TRBV6-1 and TRBJ1-3; D is uncertain. The CDR3, as DNA: TGTGCCAGCAGCGTTGGAACGGGGTTCGATGGAAACACCATATATTTT. As protein: CASSVGTGFDGNTIYF.